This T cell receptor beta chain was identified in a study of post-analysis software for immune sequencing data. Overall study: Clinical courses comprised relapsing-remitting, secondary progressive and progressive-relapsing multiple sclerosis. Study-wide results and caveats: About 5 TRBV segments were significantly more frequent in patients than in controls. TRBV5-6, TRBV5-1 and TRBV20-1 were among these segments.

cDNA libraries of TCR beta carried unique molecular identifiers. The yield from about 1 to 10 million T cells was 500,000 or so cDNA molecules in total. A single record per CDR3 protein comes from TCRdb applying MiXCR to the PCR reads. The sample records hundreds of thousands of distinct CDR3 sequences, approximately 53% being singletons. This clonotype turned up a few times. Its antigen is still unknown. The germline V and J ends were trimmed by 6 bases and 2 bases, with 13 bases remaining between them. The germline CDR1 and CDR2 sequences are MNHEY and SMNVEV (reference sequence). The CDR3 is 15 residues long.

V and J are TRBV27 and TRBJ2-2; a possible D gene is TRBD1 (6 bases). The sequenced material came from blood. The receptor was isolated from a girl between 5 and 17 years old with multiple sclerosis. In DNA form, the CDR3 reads TGTGCCAGCAGGAGGGGGTATGGTAACACCGGGGAGCTGTTTTTT. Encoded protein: CASRRGYGNTGELFF.